This TCR beta chain originates from a study of technical replicates of blood from a handful of donors. Only in-frame clones appear in the TCRdb table, and some are missing; sequencing was by immunoSEQ multiplex PCR. The repertoire has 75,000 to 95,000 clones, around 92% of them found once; the top ten carry under 0.3%. Unmatched junction bases numbered 11, after V lost 3 bases and J lost 6 bases. The germline V gene has CDR1 MDHEN and CDR2 SYDVKM. This CDR3 contains 16 residues. The V call is TRBV28, the J call TRBJ2-7, with TRBD1 matching over 10 bases. The receptor was derived from a human donor in good health. Sample: T cells isolated from PBMCs. The CDR3 region is CASSFQGLGQGSEQYF. CDR3 nucleotides: TGTGCCAGCAGTTTCCAAGGACTGGGACAGGGGAGCGAGCAGTACTTC.